These T cell receptor beta chains were read from a single sample in a study of cytomegalovirus exposure and HLA in healthy donors. Assay: immunoSEQ multiplex PCR; the TCRdb copy retains only in-frame clones and omits some. The table has roughly 96,000 clones, approximately 74% seen once. The sequenced sample was PBMCs. These receptors were obtained from a female donor in good health and CMV-seropositive. CDR3s include the opening cysteine and the closing phenylalanine or tryptophan. Fields, in order: J gene, V gene, CDR3 protein.

>TRBJ1-2|TRBV28
CASSNRNRGPYYGYTF
>TRBJ1-4|TRBV2
CASTRTWATNEKLFF
>TRBJ2-1|TRBV15
CATSRGGGCEQFF
>TRBJ2-1|TRBV5-1
CASSPGQGTYNEQFF
>TRBJ2-1|TRBV29-1
CSTPLGDTLYNEQFF
>TRBJ1-2|TRBV14
CASSPRDSQGGYTF
>TRBJ2-7|TRBV28
CASSSLIGEQYF
>TRBJ2-7|TRBV10-1
CASSPPAGTSGSYEQYF
>TRBJ2-1|TRBV10-3
CAISDGRHNEQFF
>TRBJ2-3|TRBV15
CATSTGGRTDTQYF
>TRBJ2-7|TRBV10-3
CAISSTSGSRYEQYF
>TRBJ1-1|TRBV9
CASSVGGTEAFF
>TRBJ2-1|TRBV4-3
CASSPLRRSSYNEQFF
>TRBJ2-3|TRBV5-1
CASSFPGLGTDTQYF
>TRBJ1-1|TRBV29-1
CSYSGTADLGGAFF
>TRBJ1-5|TRBV18
CASSADSNQPQHF
>TRBJ2-7|TRBV15
CATSRVQGYEQYF
>TRBJ2-2|TRBV7-6
CASSFSGGTGELFF